This note documents a single T cell receptor (beta chain) sequence. No antigen is known for it. The data stem from a study of graft-versus-host responses after intestinal transplantation. Study results and limitations: Researchers found GvH clones in recipient marrow, and some showed up first in ileum or blood.

Repertoires were generated with immunoSEQ multiplex PCR, while TCRdb's copy carries only in-frame clones and drops some. The table records more than 50,000 clones, approximately 88% of them present only once. This CDR3 comprises 14 residues. CDR1 and CDR2 from the germline V gene are MNHNS and SASEGT. V lost 6 bases to trimming and J lost 6 bases; unmatched junction nucleotides: 10. Once graft tissue had been processed, intraepithelial and lamina propria lymphocytes were released. The input for sequencing was ileum tissue, taken 350 to 400 days after transplant. The chain employs TRBV6-1 and TRBJ2-7; TRBD1 aligns across 8 bases. The clonotype comes from a human patient who received an intestinal transplant, so some T cells may come from the graft donor. CDR3 protein: CASRARTGLSEQYF. CDR3 in DNA: TGTGCCAGCAGAGCACGGACAGGGTTATCCGAGCAGTACTTC.